These T cell receptor beta chains were read from a single sample in a study of CD8 T cells in ankylosing spondylitis. TCRdb re-called the 5' RACE reads through MiXCR, storing one row per CDR3 protein. The sample shows 400,000 to 450,000 distinct CDR3 sequences, more than 15% of them seen only once. Sequencing input: blood, either unsorted or a sorted T cell fraction (not recorded which). The origin of the receptors is a male donor with ankylosing spondylitis. CDR3s include the opening cysteine and the closing phenylalanine or tryptophan. D genes are given only for firm matches. Expanded clones are given a class, and other clones once, few, many or no size at all.

>many|15|TRBD2|TRBJ2-1|TRBV7-9
TGTGCCAGCAGCGGGAGCGGGGGGGCGTACAATGAGCAGTTCTTC
CASSGSGGAYNEQFF
>NA|13|NA|TRBJ2-7|TRBV5-1
TGCGCCAGCAGCATGACTAGGGGGTACGAGCAGTACTTC
CASSMTRGYEQYF
>NA|16|TRBD2|TRBJ2-1|TRBV25-1
TGTGCCAGCAGTGAATTAGCGGGAGGGCCCGACAATGAGCAGTTCTTC
CASSELAGGPDNEQFF
>few|11|NA|TRBJ1-4|TRBV20-1
TGCAGTGCTAATAAGAGGGGGGAACTGTTTTTT
CSANKRGELFF
>many|17|TRBD1|TRBJ1-6|TRBV9
TGTGCCAGCAGCCCAGGCGACAGGGGCGCAACCAATTCACCCCTCCACTTT
CASSPGDRGATNSPLHF
>NA|15|TRBD1|TRBJ1-2|TRBV7-9
TGTGCCAGCAGCTTCGTCGGGACAGGGGCGATTGGCTACACCTTC
CASSFVGTGAIGYTF
>NA|15|TRBD2|TRBJ2-3|TRBV20-1
TGCAGTGCTAGAGATCCTAGCGGTAGCACAGATACGCAGTATTTT
CSARDPSGSTDTQYF
>few|14|NA|TRBJ1-1|TRBV24-1
TGTGCCACCAGTGATTCTACAGGGCCCACTGAAGCTTTCTTT
CATSDSTGPTEAFF
>few|15|NA|TRBJ1-2|TRBV4-2
TGTGCCAGCAGCCCCCTGAAAGGGCCGAACTATGGCTACACCTTC
CASSPLKGPNYGYTF
>NA|13|NA|TRBJ1-1|TRBV11-1
TGTGCCAGCAGCTCGTCAGGGACTACTGAAGCTTTCTTT
CASSSSGTTEAFF
>few|15|NA|TRBJ2-3|TRBV29-1
TGCAGCGTTTCCGACAGGTTGAGGCGACGAGATACGCAGTATTTT
CSVSDRLRRRDTQYF
>NA|14|NA|TRBJ1-2|TRBV5-1
TGCGCCAGCAGCTCGACAGGCTATAACGATGGCTACACCTTC
CASSSTGYNDGYTF
>NA|11|NA|TRBJ2-7|TRBV20-1
TGCAGTGCTAGGTTAACCTACGAGCAGTACTTC
CSARLTYEQYF
>NA|13|NA|TRBJ2-5|TRBV7-6
TGTGCCAGCAGCTTAGCGGGGTTCGAGACCCAGTACTTC
CASSLAGFETQYF
>few|16|NA|TRBJ2-2|TRBV12-3/TRBV12-4
TGTGCCAGCAGTTTTAAGGACGTCGGACTACCCGGGGAGCTGTTTTTT
CASSFKDVGLPGELFF
>NA|16|TRBD1|TRBJ1-2|TRBV5-1
TGCGCCAGCGGCCAGGGGACAGGTGGCTCTAACTATGGCTACACCTTC
CASGQGTGGSNYGYTF
>NA|14|NA|TRBJ2-7|TRBV10-2
TGCGCCAGCAGTGAGTGGCAGTCCTCCTACGAGCAGTACTTC
CASSEWQSSYEQYF
>many|12|NA|TRBJ2-1|TRBV29-1
TGCAGCGTGGGGACCTCTTACAATGAGCGGTTCTTC
CSVGTSYNERFF
>NA|14|NA|TRBJ1-1|TRBV4-1
TGCGCCAGCAGCCCTAACGCGGGTCCCACTGAAGCTTTCTTT
CASSPNAGPTEAFF
>NA|15|NA|TRBJ1-6|TRBV4-2
TGTGCCAGCAGCCAAGGAGTAGGGGTGAATTCACCCCTCCACTTT
CASSQGVGVNSPLHF
>NA|17|NA|TRBJ1-4|TRBV6-5
TGTGCCAGCAGTTACTCGGGCTGGGGCCTAACTAATGAAAAACTGTTTTTT
CASSYSGWGLTNEKLFF
>few|13|NA|TRBJ1-3|TRBV25-1
TGTGCCAGCAGTGAATGGGATCGAAACACCATATATTTT
CASSEWDRNTIYF
>NA|15|NA|TRBJ2-5|TRBV28
TGTGCCAGCAGTTTAAGTGGGAAGGGCGAAGAGACCCAGTACTTC
CASSLSGKGEETQYF
>few|15|TRBD2|TRBJ2-3|TRBV5-1
TGCGCCAGCAGCTTGCTAGCGGGGGTGGCAGATACGCAGTATTTT
CASSLLAGVADTQYF
>NA|15|TRBD2|TRBJ2-3|TRBV19
TGTGCCAGTAGTGTAGCGGGAGTAGGCACAGATACGCAGTATTTT
CASSVAGVGTDTQYF
>NA|14|NA|TRBJ2-1|TRBV5-5
TGTGCCAGCAGCCGTCAGGGCTTCAACAATGAGCAGTTCTTC
CASSRQGFNNEQFF
>NA|16|NA|TRBJ1-1|TRBV6-1
TGTGCCAGCACCCTCTATAGAGGGCCAATGAACACTGAAGCTTTCTTT
CASTLYRGPMNTEAFF
>many|13|NA|TRBJ1-1|TRBV6-2/TRBV6-3
TGTGCCAGCAGGGATACAGGGTTCCCTGAAGCTTTCTTT
CASRDTGFPEAFF
>few|12|NA|TRBJ2-1|TRBV6-2/TRBV6-3
TGTGCCAGCAGTTGGACGGGAAATGAGCAGTTCTTC
CASSWTGNEQFF
>many|16|NA|TRBJ2-1|TRBV5-1
TGCGCCAGCACCGAATCCGGCCCCAGCTCCTACAATGAGCAGTTCTTC
CASTESGPSSYNEQFF
>NA|14|NA|TRBJ2-3|TRBV6-1
TGTGCCAGCAGCCATAAAACAGGGTCAGATACGCAGTATTTT
CASSHKTGSDTQYF
>few|15|NA|TRBJ2-2|TRBV9
TGTGCCAGCACCCTCGGCAGCTCCAACACCGGGGAGCTGTTTTTT
CASTLGSSNTGELFF
>NA|15|TRBD2|TRBJ2-6|TRBV20-1
TGCAGTGCTAGAGATCGGGGGGCTGGGGCCAACGTCCTGACTTTC
CSARDRGAGANVLTF
>NA|15|TRBD1|TRBJ1-6|TRBV29-1
TGCTGCGTTGAAGATGGGGACAGGGTTTATTCACCCCTCCACTTT
CCVEDGDRVYSPLHF
>NA|15|TRBD2|TRBJ2-7|TRBV6-2/TRBV6-3
TGTGCCAGCCGATCTTTCAGCGGGAGTTACCACGAGCAGTACTTC
CASRSFSGSYHEQYF
>few|19|TRBD2|TRBJ2-7|TRBV4-1
TGCGCCAGCAGCCAAATCAGACTAGCGGGAGGAATTATCCGCTACGAGCAGTACTTC
CASSQIRLAGGIIRYEQYF
>NA|13|NA|TRBJ2-5|TRBV9
TGTGCCAGCAGCGTAGGGGGCCTAGGGACCCAGTACTTC
CASSVGGLGTQYF
>NA|14|NA|TRBJ2-7|TRBV5-1
TGCGCCAGCACCCCGGGGAGCTCCTCCTACGAGCAGTACTTC
CASTPGSSSYEQYF
>few|15|NA|TRBJ1-4|TRBV29-1
TGCAGCGTTGAAGATCGGGACCGCGGTAATGAAAAACTGTTTTTT
CSVEDRDRGNEKLFF
>NA|13|NA|TRBJ1-1|TRBV30
TGTGCCTGGAGGACTGGAGGGCGGACTGAAGCTTTCTTT
CAWRTGGRTEAFF
>NA|16|TRBD2|TRBJ2-3|TRBV4-1
TGCGCCAGCATGCCCAAGGGGACTAGCGGCCGCGATACGCAGTATTTT
CASMPKGTSGRDTQYF
>NA|17|NA|TRBJ1-4|TRBV5-1
TGCGCCAGCAGCTTGGATACAGGGCCCTCGACTAATGAAAAACTGTTTTTT
CASSLDTGPSTNEKLFF
>NA|15|NA|TRBJ2-6|TRBV25-1
TGTGCCAGCAGTGAATCAGCTTCTGGGGCCAACGTCCTGACTTTC
CASSESASGANVLTF
>few|15|NA|TRBJ2-1|TRBV9
TGTGCCAGCAGCGTTACGGGACGCTCCTACAATGAGCAGTTCTTC
CASSVTGRSYNEQFF
>few|16|NA|TRBJ2-7|TRBV13
TGTGCCAGCAGCTTAAGGGAAGCCGGGATTTACTACGAGCAGTACTTC
CASSLREAGIYYEQYF
>many|15|NA|TRBJ2-2|TRBV7-8
TGTGCCAGCAGCCCCCGGGACACCTCCACCGGGGAGCTGTTTTTT
CASSPRDTSTGELFF
>many|16|TRBD2|TRBJ2-7|TRBV12-3/TRBV12-4
TGTGCCAGCAGTCCCCGGACTAGCGGGAGTTTTAGTGAGCAGTACTTC
CASSPRTSGSFSEQYF
>NA|18|TRBD2|TRBJ2-2|TRBV12-3/TRBV12-4
TGTGCCAGCAGTTCCACCCCCGGACTAGCGGGAGTAACCGGGGAGCTGTTTTTT
CASSSTPGLAGVTGELFF
>NA|12|NA|TRBJ2-5|TRBV19
TGTGCCAGTGAGCGGTACCAAGAGACCCAGTACTTC
CASERYQETQYF
>once|15|NA|TRBJ2-2|TRBV6-1
TGTGCCAGCAAAATAGACCAGAGAAACACCGGGGAGCTGTTTTTT
CASKIDQRNTGELFF
>few|13|NA|TRBJ2-2|TRBV2
TGTGCCAGCAGTATTGACAGGTCCGGGGAGCTGTTTTTT
CASSIDRSGELFF
>few|14|NA|TRBJ2-1|TRBV10-3
TGTGCCACCACGGGCAAATCGTTGGCAAGTGAGCAGTTCTTC
CATTGKSLASEQFF
>NA|12|TRBD2|TRBJ2-2|TRBV20-1
TGCAGTGCTCTATCGGGGGGCGGGGAGCTGTTTTTT
CSALSGGGELFF